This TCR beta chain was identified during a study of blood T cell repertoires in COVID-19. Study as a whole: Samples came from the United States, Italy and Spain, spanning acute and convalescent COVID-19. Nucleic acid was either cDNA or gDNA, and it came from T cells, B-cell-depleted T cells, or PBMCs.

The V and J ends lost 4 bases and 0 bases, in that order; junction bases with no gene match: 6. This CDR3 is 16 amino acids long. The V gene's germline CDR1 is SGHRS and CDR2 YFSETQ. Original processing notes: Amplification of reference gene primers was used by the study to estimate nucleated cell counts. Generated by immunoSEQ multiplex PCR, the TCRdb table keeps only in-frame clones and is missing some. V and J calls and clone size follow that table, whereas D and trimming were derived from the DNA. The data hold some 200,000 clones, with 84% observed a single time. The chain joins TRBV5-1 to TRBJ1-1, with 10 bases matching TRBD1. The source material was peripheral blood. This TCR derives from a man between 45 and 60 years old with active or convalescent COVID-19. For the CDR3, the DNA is TGCGCCAGCAGCAAGGGACAGGGGAATTTGAACACTGAAGCTTTCTTT. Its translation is CASSKGQGNLNTEAFF.